The entry below describes one T cell receptor (beta chain). Its antigen is unknown. V gave up 2 bases and J gave up 6 bases, with 8 bases separating them. Looked up from germline, CDR1 is MDHEN and CDR2 is SYDVKM. The CDR3 is made up of 12 amino acids. This sample was taken from a study of graft-versus-host responses after intestinal transplantation. Across the whole study: Transplants were multivisceral, liver-intestinal, or isolated intestinal.

Whole-study results and caveats: The study associated peak circulating GvH clone levels with early post-transplant HvG declines.

The repertoire was sequenced with immunoSEQ multiplex PCR; TCRdb's copy has only in-frame clones and lacks some. The sample has 80,000 to 100,000 clones; about nine tenths are singletons. The V and J genes are TRBV28 and TRBJ2-7; D is unresolved. Sequencing was performed on unstimulated CD8+ T cells sorted from spleen or lymph node cells, taken before transplant. The origin of this receptor is a human donor who was the organ donor for an intestinal transplant. The CDR3 loop reads CASSLGRLEQYF. DNA for the CDR3: TGTGCCAGCAGTTTAGGCAGACTCGAGCAGTACTTC.